These 13 T cell receptor beta chains came from one sample sequenced in a study of blood T cell repertoires in COVID-19 (dated by TCRdb to 2018 to 2021). The protocol used for the library was the immunoSEQ multiplex PCR assay. As stored in TCRdb, this immuneACCESS dataset retains in-frame rearrangements with V and J assigned. A fraction of the clones does not appear; measured against another copy, unresolved V genes explain less than half of the discrepancy, and the remainder lacks a known reason. Within this sample are approximately 170,000 clones, with under 85% of them counted one time only. The ten largest make up 6% to 8.5% of the sample. The sequenced material came from peripheral blood. The receptors were sampled from an older woman with COVID-19, enrolled during active disease.

This chain joins TRBV25-1 and TRBJ2-7, with 13 positions matching TRBD2. CDR1 and CDR2 (germline): MGHDK, SYGVNS. The CDR3 is made up of 17 amino acids. V lost 5 bases, J lost 4 bases, and 11 bases stayed unmatched. Here the CDR3 reads CASSHRTSGRSRYEQYF. Written as DNA, the CDR3 is TGTGCCAGCAGTCACAGGACTAGCGGGAGAAGTCGGTACGAGCAGTACTTC.

The chain has TRBV4-3 and TRBJ2-7; 9 nucleotides line up with TRBD1. Germline V gives CDR1 LGHNA, CDR2 YSLEER. V shed 0 bases and J 2 bases; nucleotides not matched to a gene: 5. The CDR3 extends over 16 amino acids. Here the CDR3 DNA reads TGCGCCAGCAGCCAAGAAGGGACAGGGAAAACCTACGAGCAGTACTTC. This encodes CASSQEGTGKTYEQYF.

The chain uses TRBV9 and TRBJ2-1; D is unclear. CDR3 size: 17 residues. Trimming took off 0 bases at V and 0 bases at J, with 13 bases between the two ends. Germline V gives CDR1 SGDLS, CDR2 YYNGEE. This CDR3 is CASSVAPPGSSYNEQFF. DNA for the CDR3: TGTGCCAGCAGCGTAGCCCCCCCAGGAAGCTCCTACAATGAGCAGTTCTTC.

This clone was recorded only once. The chain has TRBV18 and TRBJ1-4; the D is unclear. Germline lookup yields CDR1 KGHSH and CDR2 LQKENI. The CDR3 runs to 18 residues. The ends were cut back, 0 bases at V and 2 bases at J, with 16 bases in the middle. The CDR3 sequence: CASSPPVVGVQTNEKLFF. Here the CDR3 DNA reads TGTGCCAGCTCACCACCAGTAGTAGGAGTGCAGACTAATGAAAAACTGTTTTTT.

The J gene is TRBJ2-1, the V gene TRBV7-9; D not certain. V lost 1 base to trimming and J lost 3 bases, with 7 bases between them. The CDR3 loop spans 14 amino acids. From germline, CDR1 is SEHNR and CDR2 FQNEAQ (reference sequence). CDR3 sequence: CASSLGQNYNEQFF. For the CDR3, the DNA is TGTGCCAGCAGCTTAGGTCAGAACTACAATGAGCAGTTCTTC.

The chain is built from TRBV29-1 and TRBJ1-1; D remains unclear. V lost 4 bases to trimming and J lost 5 bases, with 8 bases between them. CDR1 and CDR2 (germline): SQVTM, ANQGSEA. CDR3 length: 11 amino acids. In DNA form, the CDR3 reads TGCAGCGTTGCAAGAGGAACTGAAGCTTTCTTT. Translating it yields CSVARGTEAFF.

This chain joins TRBV29-1 and TRBJ2-7; 8 positions match TRBD2. CDR3 length: 13 amino acids. Germline trimming cut 6 bases from V and 2 bases from J; bases unmatched to any gene: 6. From germline, CDR1 is SQVTM and CDR2 ANQGSEA. The CDR3 DNA sequence: TGCAGCGTAAGGCGGGAGGCTCCCTACGAGCAGTACTTC. Translation: CSVRREAPYEQYF.

The chain employs TRBV18 and TRBJ2-1; D is unclear. V gave up 6 bases and J gave up 11 bases, with 17 bases separating them. This CDR3 has 13 residues. Germline V gene data show CDR1 as KGHSH and CDR2 as LQKENI. The CDR3 sequence: CASSQIEADQQFF. In DNA, the CDR3 is TGTGCCAGCTCCCAAATTGAGGCTGATCAGCAGTTCTTC.

This clone was observed a few times. The CDR3, as DNA: TGTGCCAGCAGCCAAGGCGGCGGTTCCTACGAGCAGTACTTC. Protein: CASSQGGGSYEQYF. The chain employs TRBV3-1 (or the pseudogene TRBV3-2) and TRBJ2-7; D not resolved. Germline CDR1 LGHDT, CDR2 YNNKEL (reference sequence). CDR3 size: 14 residues. Trimming removed 1 base from V and 1 base from J, with 8 bases in between.

The chain is built from TRBV11-3 and TRBJ2-7; D perhaps matches TRBD2 (6 bases). Looked up from germline, CDR1 is SGHNT and CDR2 is YENEEA. V was trimmed by 1 base and J by 0 bases, leaving 10 bases between them. The CDR3 has 15 amino acids. The CDR3 reads CASSLGAGPSYEQYF. DNA of the CDR3: TGTGCCAGCAGCTTAGGAGCGGGCCCCTCCTACGAGCAGTACTTC.

The chain recombines TRBV11-2 with TRBJ1-4; perhaps TRBD1 as D (5 bases). The CDR3 has 14 amino acids. Germline CDR1 SGHAT, CDR2 FQNNGV. Trimming removed 5 bases at V and 0 bases at J, with 7 bases between. CDR3: CASSRGSTNEKLFF. The DNA for the CDR3 is TGTGCCAGCAGCCGGGGGTCAACTAATGAAAAACTGTTTTTT.

V gene TRBV28 combines with J gene TRBJ1-1; 7 bases match TRBD1. This CDR3 contains 14 residues. The germline gives CDR1 MDHEN, CDR2 SYDVKM. V was pared by 3 bases and J by 3 bases, with 4 bases of the junction left unmatched. The CDR3 DNA sequence: TGTGCCAGCAGTTTGACAGGGAGCCACACTGAAGCTTTCTTT. Translated: CASSLTGSHTEAFF.

The gene calls are TRBV7-2 and TRBJ2-7; 8 bases align to TRBD1. CDR3 size: 13 residues. Germline CDR1 and CDR2: SGHTA and FQGNSA. V gave up 3 bases and J gave up 6 bases; unmatched junction bases: 4. CDR3 region: CASSLKQGGEQYF. CDR3 DNA sequence: TGTGCCAGCAGCTTGAAACAGGGGGGCGAGCAGTACTTC.